This T cell receptor (beta chain) stems from a study of OX40 agonist ivuxolimab in advanced cancers. CDR1 is SGHAT, CDR2 FQNNGV, per germline. The CDR3 has 12 amino acids. Deletions cut 7 bases from V and 5 bases from J, with 9 bases between. Sequencing was performed with immunoSEQ multiplex PCR; in TCRdb, only in-frame clones are kept and a portion is missing. The sample shows tens of thousands of clones, less than 95% of them seen only once. The rearrangement joins TRBV11-2 to TRBJ2-4; D remains ambiguous. The TCR was taken from an adult with an advanced solid tumor such as melanoma, head and neck, liver or kidney cancer. Sequenced here: CD4+ or CD8+ T cells sorted from blood, sampled in a trial of the OX40 agonist ivuxolimab. CDR3: CASNIQENIQYF. Here the CDR3 DNA reads TGTGCCAGCAACATTCAGGAAAACATTCAGTACTTC. Complete variable domain (other parts from reference TRBV11-2 and TRBJ2-4): EAGVAQSPRYKIIEKRQSVAFWCNPISGHATLYWYQQILGQGPKLLIQFQNNGVVDDSQLPKDRFSAERLKGVDSTLKIQPAKLEDSAVYLCASNIQENIQYFGAGTRLSVL.